This TCR beta chain was captured by sequencing in a study of blood T cells in healthy people across ages. Germline-derived CDR1 and CDR2 are LGHDT and YNNKEL (reference sequence). CDR3 length equals 14 residues. The V gene lost 1 base and the J gene lost 1 base, with 7 bases spanning the gap. Using a J-beta primer mix together with a sample-barcoded 5' primer, a second PCR was run for roughly 7 to 12 cycles. Using its own MiXCR run on the 5' RACE reads, TCRdb lists one record per CDR3 protein. This table has 550,000 to 700,000 distinct CDR3 sequences, approximately 27% appearing once. The chain couples TRBV3-1 to TRBJ1-1; no clear D. This receptor was obtained from a woman aged 70-85 years in good health. Input material: blood. The chain's CDR3 is CASSQVMENTEAFF. CDR3 coding DNA: TGTGCCAGCAGCCAAGTGATGGAGAACACTGAAGCTTTCTTT.